The 21 T cell receptor beta chains below come from one sample, sequenced in a study of cytomegalovirus exposure and HLA in healthy donors. Vbeta (60) and Jbeta (13) primers were used in the PCR. Sequencing used immunoSEQ multiplex PCR; TCRdb keeps in-frame clones, though not all of them. Counted here are about 200,000 clones, 82% occurring once; the ten biggest clones make up 5.5% to 7.5%. The sequencing sample was made of PBMCs. Receptors were obtained from a man aged 35 to 55 in good health and CMV-seropositive.

The CDR3 nucleotides read TGCGCCAGCAGCTTTGGACTAGCGGGAGGGTCCCAAGAGACCCAGTACTTC. Its translation: CASSFGLAGGSQETQYF. This rearrangement joins TRBV5-1 to TRBJ2-5, with 15 nucleotides matching TRBD2. Germline V gene data show CDR1 as SGHRS and CDR2 as YFSETQ. J gave up 1 base and V 2 bases, and 3 bases lay outside the gene matches. The CDR3 is 17 residues long.

The CDR3 DNA follows: TGTGCCAGCAGCGAACCCTCGGGACATAACACTGAAGCTTTCTTT. Translation: CASSEPSGHNTEAFF. V gene TRBV7-2 combines with J gene TRBJ1-1; possible D gene TRBD1, 6 bases. Looked up from germline, CDR1 is SGHTA and CDR2 is FQGNSA. The CDR3 extends over 15 amino acids. Trimming shortened V by 5 bases and J by 2 bases, and 15 bases separated the two germline ends.

The V and J genes are TRBV28 and TRBJ1-2; no reliable D call. The V and J ends lost 3 bases and 7 bases respectively, with 15 bases between them. Germline V lookup: CDR1 MDHEN, CDR2 SYDVKM. The CDR3 loop spans 14 amino acids. CDR3 residues: CASSFLGRGRGYTF. In DNA form, the CDR3 reads TGTGCCAGCAGTTTTTTGGGCCGTGGGCGTGGCTACACCTTC.

J is TRBJ2-5 and V is TRBV23-1, with D unclear. TRBV23-1 is sorted into the ORF group, with uncertain function. The CDR3 is made up of 14 amino acids. V was trimmed by 2 bases and J by 1 base, leaving 8 bases between them. This CDR3 is CASSQPFFQETQYF. CDR3 DNA sequence: TGCGCCAGCAGTCAACCGTTTTTCCAAGAGACCCAGTACTTC.

The chain employs TRBV5-1 and TRBJ2-5; no clear D. V was shortened by 0 bases and J by 2 bases, with 11 bases between the two germline ends. The CDR3 runs 15 residues. Germline values: CDR1 SGHRS, CDR2 YFSETQ. DNA of the CDR3: TGCGCCAGCAGCTTGGTGGGTGGGCAGCAAGAGACCCAGTACTTC. Its translation: CASSLVGGQQETQYF.

This chain uses TRBV4-1 with TRBJ2-1; 8 bases are shared with TRBD2. The germline V gene has CDR1 MGHRA and CDR2 YSYEKL. The junction had 12 bases not matched to a gene; V was cut back by 11 bases and J by 3 bases. The CDR3 consists of 15 residues. The CDR3 region is CASKVGREDYNEQFF. CDR3 nucleotides: TGCGCCTCGAAAGTGGGGCGGGAGGACTACAATGAGCAGTTCTTC.

In this sample, this clone turned up a few times. The gene calls are TRBV27 and TRBJ1-1, with 9 bases that match TRBD1. V was pared by 2 bases and J by 5 bases, with 3 bases of the junction left unmatched. Germline CDR1 reads MNHEY; CDR2 reads SMNVEV (reference sequence). The length of the CDR3 is 14 residues. CDR3 amino acids: CASSLGTGRTEAFF. The CDR3 DNA reads as TGTGCCAGCAGTTTAGGGACAGGGAGAACTGAAGCTTTCTTT.

The genes are TRBV7-9 and TRBJ2-5, with a tentative D call TRBD2 (6 bases). V shed 3 bases and J shed 2 bases, with 10 bases lying between them. Germline CDR1 and CDR2: SEHNR and FQNEAQ (reference sequence). The CDR3 contains 14 residues. The CDR3 nucleotides are TGTGCCAGCAGCTTCACTAGCAGGCAAGAGACCCAGTACTTC. The encoded protein is CASSFTSRQETQYF.

The chain joins TRBV27 to TRBJ1-1, with 8 bases identical to TRBD1. The CDR3 is 12 amino acids. With 6 bases clipped from V and 8 bases from J, the junction kept 5 bases outside the gene matches. The V gene's germline CDR1 is MNHEY and CDR2 SMNVEV (reference sequence). This CDR3 reads CASRLDRGEAFF. Written as DNA, the CDR3 is TGTGCCAGCAGGTTAGACAGGGGCGAAGCTTTCTTT.

This chain connects TRBV7-2 to TRBJ2-7, with D hard to call. Germline lookup yields CDR1 SGHTA and CDR2 FQGNSA. The CDR3 totals 13 residues. V gave up 4 bases and J gave up 0 bases, with 7 bases separating them. The CDR3: CASSSPLSYEQYF. The CDR3, as DNA: TGTGCCAGCAGCTCCCCCCTCTCCTACGAGCAGTACTTC.

The chain combines TRBV9 with TRBJ1-4; D is unclear. V shed 1 base and J shed 3 bases, with 7 bases lying between them. The CDR3 is made up of 14 amino acids. Germline CDR1 and CDR2: SGDLS and YYNGEE. The CDR3 protein is CASSVPGPNEKLFF. Written as DNA, the CDR3 is TGTGCCAGCAGCGTACCAGGTCCTAATGAAAAACTGTTTTTT.

The chain recombines TRBV23-1 with TRBJ1-4; 12 bases are shared with TRBD1. TRBV23-1 counts as an open reading frame of uncertain function. The length of the CDR3 is 19 residues. The trim removed 3 bases at V and 5 bases at J, leaving 13 bases unmatched. The CDR3 DNA sequence: TGCGCCAGCAGTCATTCTGTTCGGGACAGGGGGCATACAAATGAAAAACTGTTTTTT. Translation gives CASSHSVRDRGHTNEKLFF.

The chain employs TRBV7-3 and TRBJ2-1; 12 nucleotides align to TRBD2. The CDR3 has 15 amino acids. The V segment lost 5 bases and the J segment 10 bases; nucleotides outside the gene matches: 9. The germline V gene has CDR1 SGHTA and CDR2 FQGTGA. CDR3 coding DNA: TGTGCCAGCAGCCCCGGGACTAGCGGGTCAGGGGAGCAGTTCTTC. Translation gives CASSPGTSGSGEQFF.

This chain uses TRBV5-1 with TRBJ2-1, with 7 bases fitting TRBD2. Germline-derived CDR1 and CDR2 are SGHRS and YFSETQ. This CDR3 has 17 residues. V lost 0 bases, J lost 7 bases, and 13 bases stayed unmatched. The CDR3, as DNA: TGCGCCAGCAGCTTGGGACTTGGGCGGGAGCTTAAGAATGAGCAGTTCTTC. This gives the protein CASSLGLGRELKNEQFF.

The J gene is TRBJ2-7, the V gene TRBV7-9, with TRBD1 matching 7 bases. The CDR3 length is 12 residues. The V gene's germline CDR1 is SEHNR and CDR2 FQNEAQ (reference sequence). With 7 bases clipped from V and 6 bases from J, the junction kept 6 bases outside the gene matches. CDR3 sequence: CASNPTGLEQYV. CDR3 DNA: TGTGCCAGCAACCCGACAGGGCTCGAGCAGTACGTC.

V and J are TRBV27 and TRBJ1-2; 7 bases match TRBD1. There are 14 residues in the CDR3. The germline CDR1 and CDR2 sequences are MNHEY and SMNVEV (reference sequence). Trimming took 5 bases from V and 5 from J; bases not matched to a gene: 8. This CDR3 reads CASSPDRIVYGYTF. The CDR3 DNA reads as TGTGCCAGCAGTCCGGACAGGATAGTATATGGCTACACCTTC.

V usage is TRBV4-1 and J usage is TRBJ2-5; TRBD2 agrees at 7 bases. The length of the CDR3 is 16 residues. The germline V gene encodes CDR1 MGHRA and CDR2 YSYEKL. V was pared by 3 bases and J by 0 bases, with 7 bases of the junction left unmatched. The CDR3 sequence is CASSHASLADQETQYF. CDR3 DNA: TGCGCCAGCAGCCACGCCTCTCTAGCGGACCAAGAGACCCAGTACTTC.

The chain uses TRBV7-9 and TRBJ2-7; TRBD2 matches at 7 bases. This CDR3 spans 16 amino acids. The V gene's germline CDR1 is SEHNR and CDR2 FQNEAQ (reference sequence). The junction had 13 bases not matched to a gene; V was cut back by 5 bases and J by 3 bases. CDR3 region: CASSPGGAGLLYEQYV. In nucleotides, the CDR3 is TGTGCCAGCAGCCCCGGAGGAGCGGGATTACTCTACGAGCAGTACGTC.

This chain links TRBV19 with TRBJ2-1; maybe TRBD2 (5 bases). Germline loops: CDR1 LNHDA, CDR2 SQIVND (reference sequence). Deletions cut 10 bases from V and 9 bases from J, with 16 bases between. This CDR3 region has 12 residues. The CDR3 nucleotides read TGTGCCACAATGGACTCTCTTGTTGAGCAGTTCTTC. Its translation is CATMDSLVEQFF. Combining the CDR3 with reference TRBV19 and TRBJ2-1 gives the whole variable domain DGGITQSPKYLFRKEGQNVTLSCEQNLNHDAMYWYRQDPGQGLRLIYYSQIVNDFQKGDIAEGYSVSREKKESFPLTVTSAQKNPTAFYLCATMDSLVEQFFGPGTRLTVL.

This chain uses TRBV7-3 with TRBJ2-1, with 7 bases aligning to TRBD2. This CDR3 region has 14 residues. Germline CDR1 reads SGHTA; CDR2 reads FQGTGA. The trim removed 5 bases at V and 8 bases at J, leaving 9 bases unmatched. The CDR3 DNA is TGTGCCAGCAGCCTCCGGACTAGTACGGATGAGCAGTTCTTC. As protein: CASSLRTSTDEQFF.

The chain combines TRBV27 with TRBJ1-1; D remains ambiguous. The CDR3 runs to 15 residues. Germline V gives CDR1 MNHEY, CDR2 SMNVEV (reference sequence). Trimming stripped 0 bases from V and 3 bases from J, with 11 bases between. Here the CDR3 DNA reads TGTGCCAGCAGTTTATCGGTTTTCGGGGACACTGAAGCTTTCTTT. This encodes CASSLSVFGDTEAFF.